The present T cell receptor beta chain was sequenced within a study of vaccination and CD4 T cells after COVID-19. Across the whole study: Post-COVID sampling occurred a median around 100 days after diagnosis (range 35 to 161). Whole-study findings and limits: The study sampled relatively few convalescent patients and omitted early post-infection timepoints. In convalescent patients, 304 of 307 vaccine-specific clones were spike mono-reactive.

This clonotype has a single count. Its specificity is unknown. V dropped 6 bases and J dropped 6; count of bases not matched to a gene: 14. Germline-derived CDR1 and CDR2 are DFQATT and SNEGSKA (reference sequence). This CDR3 spans 14 amino acids. Cultured CD4+ T cell DNA was sequenced using the Oncomine TCR Beta short-read assay. TCRdb passed the PCR reads through MiXCR, listing each CDR3 protein once. The profile shows 6,000 or so distinct CDR3 sequences, roughly 70% of them singletons. Regarding treatment: approximately 11-day PBMC culture with coronavirus spike peptide pools or control peptides (ViraFEST assay). Negative selection was the method that isolated CD4+ T cells after more than eight days of culture.

What was sequenced was CD4+ T cells from blood, cultured in vitro. The chain is built from TRBV20-1 and TRBJ2-7; the match to TRBD1 covers 7 bases. This clonotype was sampled from a human donor who had recovered from COVID-19. For the CDR3, the DNA is TGCAGTGCGAGAACGACAGGGTCCCTTGGCGAGCAGTACTTC. Translation: CSARTTGSLGEQYF.